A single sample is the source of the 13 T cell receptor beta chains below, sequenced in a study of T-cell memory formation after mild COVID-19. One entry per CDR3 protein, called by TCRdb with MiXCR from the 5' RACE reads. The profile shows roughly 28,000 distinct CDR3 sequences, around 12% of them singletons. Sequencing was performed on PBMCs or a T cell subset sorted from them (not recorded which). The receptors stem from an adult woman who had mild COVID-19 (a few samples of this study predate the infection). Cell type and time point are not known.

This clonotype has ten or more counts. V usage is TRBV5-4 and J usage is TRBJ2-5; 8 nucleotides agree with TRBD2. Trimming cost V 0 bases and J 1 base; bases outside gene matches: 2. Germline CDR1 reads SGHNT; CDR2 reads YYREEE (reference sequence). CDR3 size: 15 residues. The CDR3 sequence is CASSLAGGLQETQYF. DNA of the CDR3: TGTGCCAGCAGCTTGGCGGGGGGGCTCCAAGAGACCCAGTACTTC. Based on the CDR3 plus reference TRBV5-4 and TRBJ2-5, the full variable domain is ETGVTQSPTHLIKTRGQQVTLRCSSQSGHNTVSWYQQALGQGPQFIFQYYREEENGRGNFPPRFSGLQFPNYSSELNVNALELDDSALYLCASSLAGGLQETQYFGPGTRLLVL.

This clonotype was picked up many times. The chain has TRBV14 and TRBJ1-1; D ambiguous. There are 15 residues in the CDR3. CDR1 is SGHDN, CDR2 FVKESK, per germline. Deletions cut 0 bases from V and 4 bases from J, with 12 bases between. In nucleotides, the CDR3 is TGTGCCAGCAGCCAAGATCGACTTCGGATCACTGAAGCTTTCTTT. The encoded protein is CASSQDRLRITEAFF.

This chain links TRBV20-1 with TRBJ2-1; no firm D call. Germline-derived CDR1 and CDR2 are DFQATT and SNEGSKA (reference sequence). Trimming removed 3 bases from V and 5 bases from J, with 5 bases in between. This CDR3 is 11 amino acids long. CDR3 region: CSARFHNEQFF. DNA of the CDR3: TGCAGTGCTAGGTTCCACAATGAGCAGTTCTTC.

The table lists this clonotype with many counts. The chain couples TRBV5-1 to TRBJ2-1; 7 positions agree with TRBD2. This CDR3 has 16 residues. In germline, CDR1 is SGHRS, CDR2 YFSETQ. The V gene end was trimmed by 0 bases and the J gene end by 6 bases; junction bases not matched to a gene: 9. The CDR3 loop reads CASSLVGLDPSNEQFF. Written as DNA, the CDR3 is TGCGCCAGCAGCTTGGTAGGACTAGACCCAAGCAATGAGCAGTTCTTC.

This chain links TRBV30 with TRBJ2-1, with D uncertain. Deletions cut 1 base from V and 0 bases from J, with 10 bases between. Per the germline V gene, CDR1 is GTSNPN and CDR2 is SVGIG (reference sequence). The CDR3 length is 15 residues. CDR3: CAWSGGRFSYNEQFF. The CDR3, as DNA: TGTGCCTGGAGTGGAGGACGATTCTCCTACAATGAGCAGTTCTTC.

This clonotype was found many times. CDR3 in DNA: TGCAGTGCTTTCCGATTGGCGGAGACCCAGTACTTC. It translates to CSAFRLAETQYF. This rearrangement joins TRBV20-1 to TRBJ2-5; D unclear. CDR3 length: 12 residues. Per the germline V gene, CDR1 is DFQATT and CDR2 is SNEGSKA (reference sequence). V was cut by 5 bases and J by 5 bases, with 12 bases left in between.

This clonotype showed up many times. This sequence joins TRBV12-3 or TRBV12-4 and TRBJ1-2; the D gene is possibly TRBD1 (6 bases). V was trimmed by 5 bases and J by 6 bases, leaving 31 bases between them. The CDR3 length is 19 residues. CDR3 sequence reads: CASSPPIWGARRVSNGYTF. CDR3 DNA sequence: TGTGCCAGCAGTCCCCCCATATGGGGGGCTAGAAGGGTATCGAATGGCTACACCTTC.

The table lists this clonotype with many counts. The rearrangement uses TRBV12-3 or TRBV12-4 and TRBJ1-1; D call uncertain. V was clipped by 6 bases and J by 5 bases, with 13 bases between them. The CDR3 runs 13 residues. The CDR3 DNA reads TGTGCCAGCAGCACTAAAAAATGGACTGAAGCTTTCTTT. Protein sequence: CASSTKKWTEAFF.

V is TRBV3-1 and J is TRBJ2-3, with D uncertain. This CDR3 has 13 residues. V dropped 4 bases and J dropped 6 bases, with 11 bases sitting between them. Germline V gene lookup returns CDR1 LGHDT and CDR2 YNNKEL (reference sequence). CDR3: CASSRLFGDTQYF. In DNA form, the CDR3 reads TGTGCCAGCAGCCGACTCTTTGGGGATACGCAGTATTTT.

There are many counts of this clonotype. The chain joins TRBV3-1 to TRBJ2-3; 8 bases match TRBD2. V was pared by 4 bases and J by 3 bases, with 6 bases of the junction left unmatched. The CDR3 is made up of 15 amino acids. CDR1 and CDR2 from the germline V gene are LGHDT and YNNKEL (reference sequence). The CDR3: CASSPGLVGTDTQYF. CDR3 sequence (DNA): TGTGCCAGCAGCCCGGGACTAGTGGGGACAGATACGCAGTATTTT.

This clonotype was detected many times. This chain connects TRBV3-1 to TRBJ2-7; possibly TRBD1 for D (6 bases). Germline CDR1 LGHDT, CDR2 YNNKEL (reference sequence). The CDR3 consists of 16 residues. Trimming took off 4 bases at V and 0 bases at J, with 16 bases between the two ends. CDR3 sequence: CASSPQVRGSSYEQYF. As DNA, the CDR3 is TGTGCCAGCAGCCCCCAGGTGAGGGGGTCCTCCTACGAGCAGTACTTC.

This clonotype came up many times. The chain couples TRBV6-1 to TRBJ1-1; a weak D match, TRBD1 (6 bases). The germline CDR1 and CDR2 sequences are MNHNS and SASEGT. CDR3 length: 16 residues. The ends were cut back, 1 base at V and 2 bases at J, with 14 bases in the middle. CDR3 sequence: CASSEVVGGPNTEAFF. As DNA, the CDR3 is TGTGCCAGCAGTGAAGTGGTGGGGGGCCCTAACACTGAAGCTTTCTTT.

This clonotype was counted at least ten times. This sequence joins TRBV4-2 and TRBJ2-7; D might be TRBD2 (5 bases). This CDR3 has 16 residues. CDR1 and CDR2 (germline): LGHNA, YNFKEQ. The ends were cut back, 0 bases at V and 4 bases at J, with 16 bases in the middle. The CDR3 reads CASSQDLAGTAYEQYF. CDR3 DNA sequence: TGTGCCAGCAGCCAAGATTTGGCGGGCACGGCTTACGAGCAGTACTTC.